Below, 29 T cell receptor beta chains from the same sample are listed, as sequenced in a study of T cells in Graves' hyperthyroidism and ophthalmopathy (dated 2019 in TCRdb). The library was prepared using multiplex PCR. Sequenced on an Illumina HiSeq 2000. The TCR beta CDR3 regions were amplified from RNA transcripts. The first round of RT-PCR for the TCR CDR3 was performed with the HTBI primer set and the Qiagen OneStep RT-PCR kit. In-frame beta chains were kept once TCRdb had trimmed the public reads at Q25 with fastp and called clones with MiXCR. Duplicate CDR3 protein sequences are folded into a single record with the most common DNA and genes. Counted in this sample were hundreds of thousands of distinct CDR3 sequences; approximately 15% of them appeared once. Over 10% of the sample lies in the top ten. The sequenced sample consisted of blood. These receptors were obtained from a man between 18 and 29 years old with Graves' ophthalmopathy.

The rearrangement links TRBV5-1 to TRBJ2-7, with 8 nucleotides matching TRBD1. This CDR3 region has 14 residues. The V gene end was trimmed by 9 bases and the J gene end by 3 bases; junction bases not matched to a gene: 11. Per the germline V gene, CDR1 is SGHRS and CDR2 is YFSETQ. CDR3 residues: CATSPATGVYEQYF. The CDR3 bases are TGCGCCACCTCGCCGGCGACAGGGGTCTACGAGCAGTACTTC.

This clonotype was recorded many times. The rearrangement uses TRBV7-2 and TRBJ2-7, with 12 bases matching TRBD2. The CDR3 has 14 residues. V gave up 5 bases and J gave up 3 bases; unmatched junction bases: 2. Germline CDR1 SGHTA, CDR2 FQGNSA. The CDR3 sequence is CASSVGLAGYEQYF. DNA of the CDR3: TGTGCCAGCAGCGTGGGACTAGCGGGCTACGAGCAGTACTTC.

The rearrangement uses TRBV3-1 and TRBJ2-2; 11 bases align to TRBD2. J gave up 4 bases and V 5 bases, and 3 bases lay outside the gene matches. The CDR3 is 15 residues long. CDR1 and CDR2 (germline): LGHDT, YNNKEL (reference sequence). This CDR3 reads CASSITSGGTGELFF. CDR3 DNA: TGTGCCAGCAGCATAACTAGCGGGGGCACCGGGGAGCTGTTTTTT. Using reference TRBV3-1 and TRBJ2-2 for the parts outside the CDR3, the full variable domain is DTAVSQTPKYLVTQMGNDKSIKCEQNLGHDTMYWYKQDSKKFLKIMFSYNNKELIINETVPNRFSPKSPDKAHLNLHINSLELGDSAVYFCASSITSGGTGELFFGEGSRLTVL.

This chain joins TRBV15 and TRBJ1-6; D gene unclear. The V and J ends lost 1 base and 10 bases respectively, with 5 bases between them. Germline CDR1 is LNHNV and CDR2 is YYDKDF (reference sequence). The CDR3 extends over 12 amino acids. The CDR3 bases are TGTGCCACCAGCAGAGCGGGGTCACCCCTCCACTTT. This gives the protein CATSRAGSPLHF. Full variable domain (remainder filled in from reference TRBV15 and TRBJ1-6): DAMVIQNPRYQVTQFGKPVTLSCSQTLNHNVMYWYQQKSSQAPKLLFHYYDKDFNNEADTPDNFQSRRPNTSFCFLDIRSPGLGDTAMYLCATSRAGSPLHFGNGTRLTVT.

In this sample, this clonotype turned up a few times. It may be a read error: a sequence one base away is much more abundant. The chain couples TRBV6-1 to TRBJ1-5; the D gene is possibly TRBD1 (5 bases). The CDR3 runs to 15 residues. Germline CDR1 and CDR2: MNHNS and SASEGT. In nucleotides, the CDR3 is TGTGCCAGCAGGAGGGGTACCGTTGGCAATCGGCCCCAGCATTTT. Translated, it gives CASRRGTVGNRPQHF.

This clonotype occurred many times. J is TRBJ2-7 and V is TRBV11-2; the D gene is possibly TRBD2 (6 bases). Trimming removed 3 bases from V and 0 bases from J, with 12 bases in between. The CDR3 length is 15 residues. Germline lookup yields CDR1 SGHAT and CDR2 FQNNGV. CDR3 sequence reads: CASSFRQEGSYEQYF. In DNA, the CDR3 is TGTGCCAGCAGCTTCAGGCAGGAGGGCTCCTACGAGCAGTACTTC.

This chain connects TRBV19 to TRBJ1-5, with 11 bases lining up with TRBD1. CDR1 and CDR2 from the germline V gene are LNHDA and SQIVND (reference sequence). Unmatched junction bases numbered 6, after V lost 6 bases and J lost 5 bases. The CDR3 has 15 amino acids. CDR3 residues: CASRPWTGGDQPQHF. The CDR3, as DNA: TGTGCCAGTAGGCCTTGGACAGGGGGCGATCAGCCCCAGCATTTT.

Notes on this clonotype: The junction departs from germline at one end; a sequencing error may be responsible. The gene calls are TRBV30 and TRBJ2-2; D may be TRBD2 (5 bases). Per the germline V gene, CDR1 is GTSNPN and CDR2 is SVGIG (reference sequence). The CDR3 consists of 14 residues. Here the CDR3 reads CTWSKGAGTGELFF. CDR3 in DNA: TGTACCTGGAGTAAAGGCGCGGGTACCGGGGAGCTGTTTTTT. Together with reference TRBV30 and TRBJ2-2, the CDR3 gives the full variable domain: SQTIHQWPATLVQPVGSPLSLECTVEGTSNPNLYWYRQAAGRGLQLLFYSVGIGQISSEVPQNLSASRPQDRQFILSSKKLLLSDSGFYLCTWSKGAGTGELFFGEGSRLTVL.

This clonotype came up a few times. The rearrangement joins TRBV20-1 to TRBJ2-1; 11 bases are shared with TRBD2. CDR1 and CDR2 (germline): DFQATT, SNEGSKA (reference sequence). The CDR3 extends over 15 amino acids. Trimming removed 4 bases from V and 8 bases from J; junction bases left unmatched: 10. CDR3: CSATKLAGEFHEQFF. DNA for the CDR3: TGCAGTGCTACCAAACTAGCGGGAGAATTCCATGAGCAGTTCTTC.

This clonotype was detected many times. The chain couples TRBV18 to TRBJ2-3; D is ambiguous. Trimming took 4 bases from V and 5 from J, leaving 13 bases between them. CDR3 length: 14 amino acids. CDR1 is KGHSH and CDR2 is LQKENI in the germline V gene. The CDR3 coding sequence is TGTGCCAGCTCACTAAGGACCCCTGGAGATACGCAGTATTTT. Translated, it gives CASSLRTPGDTQYF. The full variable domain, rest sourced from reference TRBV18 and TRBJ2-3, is NAGVMQNPRHLVRRRGQEARLRCSPMKGHSHVYWYRQLPEEGLKFMVYLQKENIIDESGMPKERFSAEFPKEGPSILRIQQVVRGDSAAYFCASSLRTPGDTQYFGPGTRLTVL.

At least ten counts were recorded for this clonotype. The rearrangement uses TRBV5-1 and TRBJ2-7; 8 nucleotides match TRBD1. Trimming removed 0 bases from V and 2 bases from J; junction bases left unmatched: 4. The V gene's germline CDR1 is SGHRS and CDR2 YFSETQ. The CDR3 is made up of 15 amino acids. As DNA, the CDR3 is TGCGCCAGCAGCTTGGCCGCACAGGGGGCCTACGAGCAGTACTTC. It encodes CASSLAAQGAYEQYF.

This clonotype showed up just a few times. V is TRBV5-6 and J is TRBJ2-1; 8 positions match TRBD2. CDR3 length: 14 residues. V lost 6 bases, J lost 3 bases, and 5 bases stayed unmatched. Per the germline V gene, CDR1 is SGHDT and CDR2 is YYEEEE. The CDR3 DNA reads TGTGCCAGCATCCCGGGGGGGAACTACAATGAGCAGTTCTTC. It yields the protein CASIPGGNYNEQFF. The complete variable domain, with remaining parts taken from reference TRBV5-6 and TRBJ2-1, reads DAGVTQSPTHLIKTRGQQVTLRCSPKSGHDTVSWYQQALGQGPQFIFQYYEEEERQRGNFPDRFSGHQFPNYSSELNVNALLLGDSALYLCASIPGGNYNEQFFGPGTRLTVL.

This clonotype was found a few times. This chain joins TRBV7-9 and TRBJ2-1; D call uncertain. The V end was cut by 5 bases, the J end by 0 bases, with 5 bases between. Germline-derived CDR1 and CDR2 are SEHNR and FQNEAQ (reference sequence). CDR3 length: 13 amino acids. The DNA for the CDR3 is TGTGCCAGCAGCCGACACTCCTACAATGAGCAGTTCTTC. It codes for CASSRHSYNEQFF.

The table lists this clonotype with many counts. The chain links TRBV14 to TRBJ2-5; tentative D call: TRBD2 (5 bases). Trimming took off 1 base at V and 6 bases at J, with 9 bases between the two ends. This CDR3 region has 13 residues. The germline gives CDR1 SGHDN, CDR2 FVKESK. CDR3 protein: CASSQASSQTQYF. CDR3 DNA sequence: TGTGCCAGCAGCCAAGCTAGCAGCCAGACCCAGTACTTC.

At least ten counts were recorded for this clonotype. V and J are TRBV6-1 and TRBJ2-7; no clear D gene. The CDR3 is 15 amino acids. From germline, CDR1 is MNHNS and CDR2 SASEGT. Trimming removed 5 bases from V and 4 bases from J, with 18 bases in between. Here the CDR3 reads CASSPQVPSVYEQYF. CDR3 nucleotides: TGTGCCAGCAGTCCTCAGGTTCCCTCCGTATACGAGCAGTACTTC.

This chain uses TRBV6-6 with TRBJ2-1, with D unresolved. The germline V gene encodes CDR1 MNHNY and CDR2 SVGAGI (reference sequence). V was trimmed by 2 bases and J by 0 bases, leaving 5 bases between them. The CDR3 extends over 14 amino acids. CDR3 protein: CASSYDGSYNEQFF. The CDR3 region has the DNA TGTGCCAGCAGTTACGATGGCTCCTACAATGAGCAGTTCTTC.

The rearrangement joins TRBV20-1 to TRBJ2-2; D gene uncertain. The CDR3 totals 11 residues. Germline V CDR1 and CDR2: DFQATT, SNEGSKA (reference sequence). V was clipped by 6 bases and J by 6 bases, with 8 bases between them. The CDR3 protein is CSARDAGELFF. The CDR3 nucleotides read TGCAGTGCCCGAGACGCCGGGGAGCTGTTTTTT.

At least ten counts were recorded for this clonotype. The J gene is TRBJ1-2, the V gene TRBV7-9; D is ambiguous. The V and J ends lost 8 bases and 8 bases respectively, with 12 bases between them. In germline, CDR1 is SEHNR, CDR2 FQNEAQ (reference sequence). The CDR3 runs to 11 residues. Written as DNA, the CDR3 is TGTGCCAGCGGGGAGGTTTGGGGCTACACCTTC. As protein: CASGEVWGYTF.

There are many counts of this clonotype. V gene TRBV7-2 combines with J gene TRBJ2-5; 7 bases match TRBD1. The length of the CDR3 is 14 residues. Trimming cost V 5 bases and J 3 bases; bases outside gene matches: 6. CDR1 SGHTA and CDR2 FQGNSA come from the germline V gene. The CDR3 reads CASSNRGAKETQYF. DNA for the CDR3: TGTGCCAGCAGCAACAGGGGCGCCAAAGAGACCCAGTACTTC.

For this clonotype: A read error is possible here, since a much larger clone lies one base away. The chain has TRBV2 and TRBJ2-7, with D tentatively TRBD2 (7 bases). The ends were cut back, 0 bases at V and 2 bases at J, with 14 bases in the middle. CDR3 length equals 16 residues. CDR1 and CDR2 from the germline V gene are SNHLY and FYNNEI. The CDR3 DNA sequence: TGTGCCAGCAGTGAAGCCTTGGACGGGGGGCCCTACGAGCAGTACTTC. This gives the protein CASSEALDGGPYEQYF.

In DNA form, the CDR3 reads TGTGCCAGCAGTGAAGGGGTGATGGGGATATACACTGAAGCTTTCTTT. Protein sequence: CASSEGVMGIYTEAFF. The rearrangement uses TRBV13 and TRBJ1-1, with D possibly matching TRBD1 (5 bases). The CDR3 contains 16 residues. The V gene lost 6 bases and the J gene lost 3 bases, with 20 bases spanning the gap. Germline CDR1 is PRHDT and CDR2 is FYEKMQ (reference sequence).

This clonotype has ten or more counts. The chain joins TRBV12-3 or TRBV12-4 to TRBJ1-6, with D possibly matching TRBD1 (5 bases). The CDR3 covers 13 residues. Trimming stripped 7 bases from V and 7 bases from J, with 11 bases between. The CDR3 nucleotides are TGTGCCAGCATTCCAGGGTGGAATTCACCCCTCCACTTT. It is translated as CASIPGWNSPLHF.

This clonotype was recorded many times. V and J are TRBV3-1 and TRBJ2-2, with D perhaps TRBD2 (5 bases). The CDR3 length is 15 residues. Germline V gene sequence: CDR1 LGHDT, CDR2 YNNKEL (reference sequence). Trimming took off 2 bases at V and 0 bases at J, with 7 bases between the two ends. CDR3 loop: CASSQIGANTGELFF. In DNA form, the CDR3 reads TGTGCCAGCAGCCAAATCGGGGCGAACACCGGGGAGCTGTTTTTT.

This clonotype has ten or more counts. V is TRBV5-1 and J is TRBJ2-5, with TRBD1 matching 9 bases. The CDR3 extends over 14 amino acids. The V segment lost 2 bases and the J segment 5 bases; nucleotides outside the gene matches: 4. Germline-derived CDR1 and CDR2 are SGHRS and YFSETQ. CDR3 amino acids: CASSFRQGVETQYF. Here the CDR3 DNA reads TGCGCCAGCAGCTTTCGACAGGGGGTTGAGACCCAGTACTTC.

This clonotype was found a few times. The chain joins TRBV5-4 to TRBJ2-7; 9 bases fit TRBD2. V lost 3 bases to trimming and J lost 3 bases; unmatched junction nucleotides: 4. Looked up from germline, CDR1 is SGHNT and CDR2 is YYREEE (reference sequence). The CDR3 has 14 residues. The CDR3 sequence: CASSSWTSVYEQYF. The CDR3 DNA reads TGTGCCAGCAGCTCCTGGACTAGCGTCTACGAGCAGTACTTC. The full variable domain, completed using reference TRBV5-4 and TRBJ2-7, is ETGVTQSPTHLIKTRGQQVTLRCSSQSGHNTVSWYQQALGQGPQFIFQYYREEENGRGNFPPRFSGLQFPNYSSELNVNALELDDSALYLCASSSWTSVYEQYFGPGTRLTVT.

The CDR3 coding sequence is TGCAGCGTCAGCGGGACGGACCCAACTAATGAAAAACTGTTTTTT. This encodes CSVSGTDPTNEKLFF. The chain links TRBV29-1 to TRBJ1-4; tentative D call: TRBD1 (5 bases). The ends were cut back, 6 bases at V and 0 bases at J, with 14 bases in the middle. The CDR3 runs 15 residues. The germline gives CDR1 SQVTM, CDR2 ANQGSEA.

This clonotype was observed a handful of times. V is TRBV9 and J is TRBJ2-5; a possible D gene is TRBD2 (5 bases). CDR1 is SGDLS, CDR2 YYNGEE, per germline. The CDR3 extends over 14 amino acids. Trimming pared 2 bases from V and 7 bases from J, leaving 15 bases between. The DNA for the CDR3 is TGTGCCAGCAGCGTCGAGGTAGCGCCGTGGACCCAGTACTTC. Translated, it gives CASSVEVAPWTQYF.

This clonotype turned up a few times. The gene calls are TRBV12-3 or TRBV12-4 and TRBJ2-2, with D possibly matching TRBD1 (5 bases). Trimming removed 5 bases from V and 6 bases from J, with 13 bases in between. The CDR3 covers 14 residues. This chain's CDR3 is CASSPNRFAGELFF. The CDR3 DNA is TGTGCCAGCAGTCCAAACAGGTTCGCCGGGGAGCTGTTTTTT.

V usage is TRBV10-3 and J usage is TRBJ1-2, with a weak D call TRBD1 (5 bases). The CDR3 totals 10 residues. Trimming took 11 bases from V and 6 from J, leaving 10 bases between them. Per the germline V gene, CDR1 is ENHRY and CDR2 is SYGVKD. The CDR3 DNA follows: TGTGCCGCCGGAGGGGATGGCTACACCTTC. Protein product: CAAGGDGYTF.